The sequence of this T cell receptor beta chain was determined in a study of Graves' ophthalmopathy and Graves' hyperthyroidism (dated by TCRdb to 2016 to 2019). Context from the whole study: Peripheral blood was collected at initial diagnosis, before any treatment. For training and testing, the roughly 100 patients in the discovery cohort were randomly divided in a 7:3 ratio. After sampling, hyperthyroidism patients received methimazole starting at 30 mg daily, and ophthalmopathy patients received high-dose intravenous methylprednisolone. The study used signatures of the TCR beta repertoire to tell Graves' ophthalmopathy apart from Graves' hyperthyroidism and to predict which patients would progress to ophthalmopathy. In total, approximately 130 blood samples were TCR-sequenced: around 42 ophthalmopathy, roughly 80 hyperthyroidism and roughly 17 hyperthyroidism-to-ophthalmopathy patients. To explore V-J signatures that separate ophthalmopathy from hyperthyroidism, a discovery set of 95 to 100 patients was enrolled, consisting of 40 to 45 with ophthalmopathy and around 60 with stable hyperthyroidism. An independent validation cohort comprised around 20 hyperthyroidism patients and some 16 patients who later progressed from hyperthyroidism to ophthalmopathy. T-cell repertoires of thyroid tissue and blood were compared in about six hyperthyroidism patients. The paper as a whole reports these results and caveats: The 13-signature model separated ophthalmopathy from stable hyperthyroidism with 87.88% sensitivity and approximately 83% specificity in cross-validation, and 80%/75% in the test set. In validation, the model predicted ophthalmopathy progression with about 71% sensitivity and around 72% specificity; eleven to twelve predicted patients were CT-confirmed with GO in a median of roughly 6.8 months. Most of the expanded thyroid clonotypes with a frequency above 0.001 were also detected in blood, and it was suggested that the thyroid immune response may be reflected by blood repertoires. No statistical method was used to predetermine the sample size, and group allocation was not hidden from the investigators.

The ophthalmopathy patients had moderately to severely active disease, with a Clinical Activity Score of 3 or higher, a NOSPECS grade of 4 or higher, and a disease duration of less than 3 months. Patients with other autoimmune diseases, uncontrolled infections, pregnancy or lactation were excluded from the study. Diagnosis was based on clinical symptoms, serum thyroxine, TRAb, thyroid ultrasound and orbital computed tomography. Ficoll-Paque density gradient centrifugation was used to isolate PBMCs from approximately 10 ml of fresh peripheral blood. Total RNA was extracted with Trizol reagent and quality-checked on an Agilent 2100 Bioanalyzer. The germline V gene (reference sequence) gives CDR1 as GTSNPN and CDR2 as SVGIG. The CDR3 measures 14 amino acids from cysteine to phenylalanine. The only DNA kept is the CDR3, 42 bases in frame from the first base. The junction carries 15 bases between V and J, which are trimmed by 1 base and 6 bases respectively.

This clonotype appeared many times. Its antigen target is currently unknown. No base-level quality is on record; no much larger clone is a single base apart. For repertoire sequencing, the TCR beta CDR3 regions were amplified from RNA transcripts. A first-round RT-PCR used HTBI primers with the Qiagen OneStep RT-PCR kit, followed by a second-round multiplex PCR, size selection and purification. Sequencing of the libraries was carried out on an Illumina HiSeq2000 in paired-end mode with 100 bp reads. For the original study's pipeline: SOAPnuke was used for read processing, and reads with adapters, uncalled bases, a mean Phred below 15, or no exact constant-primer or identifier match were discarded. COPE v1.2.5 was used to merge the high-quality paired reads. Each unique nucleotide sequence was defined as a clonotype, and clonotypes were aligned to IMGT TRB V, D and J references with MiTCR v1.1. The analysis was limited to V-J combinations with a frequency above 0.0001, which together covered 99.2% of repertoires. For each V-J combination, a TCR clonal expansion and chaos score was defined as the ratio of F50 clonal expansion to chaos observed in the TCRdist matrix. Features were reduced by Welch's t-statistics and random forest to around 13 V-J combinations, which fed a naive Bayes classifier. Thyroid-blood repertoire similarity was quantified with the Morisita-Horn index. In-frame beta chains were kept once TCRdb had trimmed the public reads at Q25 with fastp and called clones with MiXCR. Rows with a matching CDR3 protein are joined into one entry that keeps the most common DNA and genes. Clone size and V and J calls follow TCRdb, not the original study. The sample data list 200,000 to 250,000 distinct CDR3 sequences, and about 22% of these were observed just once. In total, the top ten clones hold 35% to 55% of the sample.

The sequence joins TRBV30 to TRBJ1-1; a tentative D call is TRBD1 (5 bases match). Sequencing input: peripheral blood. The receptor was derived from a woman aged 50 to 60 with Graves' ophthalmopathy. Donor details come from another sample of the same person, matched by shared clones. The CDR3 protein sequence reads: CAWSARGFRAEAFF. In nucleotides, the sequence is TGTGCCTGGAGTGCAAGGGGTTTTCGCGCTGAAGCTTTCTTT.